This T cell receptor (beta chain) derives from a study of immune heterogeneity within non-small cell lung tumors. Amplifying TCR beta CDR3 involved multiplex PCR carried out with 32 V and 13 J primers. TCRdb reanalysed the multiplex PCR reads using MiXCR and keeps one entry per CDR3 protein. The sample has approximately 9,600 distinct CDR3 sequences, 26% seen once. Study results and limitations: Local T-cell clonality tracked local tumor mutational burden; the correlation was moderate but significant (R approximately 0.35). Clonotypes of T-cell receptor beta found at high frequency were largely distinct between individual patients.

Bulk tumor genomic DNA, roughly 660 ng per sample, was used as template. Each primary tumor yielded several biopsies, collected far apart from one another at surgery. Curative surgical treatment was performed in patients who had newly diagnosed, untreated non-small cell lung cancer. Germline V lookup: CDR1 SGHNT, CDR2 YENEEA. Trimming left V 2 bases short and J 2 bases short, with 19 bases between. The CDR3 loop spans 17 amino acids. Judged by abundance, this clonotype is medium-sized. The antigen is not known. This chain connects TRBV11-3 to TRBJ2-7; D ambiguous. The sequence was obtained from a woman between 45 and 65 years old with non-small cell lung cancer. Sequenced material: lung tumor tissue. CDR3 in amino acids: CASSLTPLLGIAYEQYF. CDR3 in DNA: TGTGCCAGCAGCTTAACCCCGCTTTTGGGCATAGCCTACGAGCAGTACTTC.